These 22 T cell receptor beta chains share one sample of origin, sequenced in a study of T cell responses to AZD1222 COVID-19 vaccine. Some clones are missing from TCRdb's copy, which holds only in-frame ones; the method was immunoSEQ multiplex PCR. Of roughly 170,000 clones in the sample, 90% to 95% are singletons; the top ten hold roughly 1.7%. The starting material was peripheral blood, obtained 28 days after the second AZD1222 dose. These receptor sequences come from an adult who received the AZD1222 COVID-19 vaccine.

This clone was detected once. The J gene is TRBJ1-1, the V gene TRBV11-3, with 7 bases matching TRBD1. The CDR3 is 15 amino acids. V was pared by 2 bases and J by 4 bases, with 7 bases of the junction left unmatched. Per the germline V gene, CDR1 is SGHNT and CDR2 is YENEEA. This CDR3 is CASSLRGGGGTEAFF. The CDR3 nucleotides read TGTGCCAGCAGCTTACGAGGAGGGGGCGGCACTGAAGCTTTCTTT.

This clone has just one count. CDR3 coding DNA: TGTGCCAGCAGTGACTCTAGCGGGGGGCGCGATGAGCAGTTCTTC. This sequence encodes CASSDSSGGRDEQFF. This chain connects TRBV2 to TRBJ2-1, with TRBD2 matching over 11 bases. V was pared by 3 bases and J by 8 bases, with 6 bases of the junction left unmatched. Germline loops: CDR1 SNHLY, CDR2 FYNNEI. The CDR3 runs to 15 residues.

This sequence joins TRBV18 and TRBJ1-1; D possibly corresponds to TRBD1 (5 bases). Trimming stripped 5 bases from V and 3 bases from J, with 16 bases between. This CDR3 is built from 15 residues. The germline gives CDR1 KGHSH, CDR2 LQKENI. The CDR3 loop reads CASSWGSGVYTEAFF. The CDR3 bases are TGTGCCAGCTCATGGGGCAGCGGGGTTTACACTGAAGCTTTCTTT.

V is TRBV2 and J is TRBJ1-5; D possibly corresponds to TRBD1 (5 bases). The CDR3 spans 18 residues. Germline CDR1 and CDR2: SNHLY and FYNNEI. Trimming shortened V by 0 bases and J by 1 base, and 16 bases separated the two germline ends. The CDR3 coding sequence is TGTGCCAGCAGTGAAGCGCTTAGGGCAGGGCGGAGCAATCAGCCCCAGCATTTT. Amino acid sequence: CASSEALRAGRSNQPQHF. The complete variable domain, with remaining parts taken from reference TRBV2 and TRBJ1-5, reads EPEVTQTPSHQVTQMGQEVILRCVPISNHLYFYWYRQILGQKVEFLVSFYNNEISEKSEIFDDQFSVERPDGSNFTLKIRSTKLEDSAMYFCASSEALRAGRSNQPQHFGDGTRLSIL.

The chain uses TRBV19 and TRBJ1-6; maybe TRBD1 (5 bases). CDR3 length: 15 amino acids. Germline lookup yields CDR1 LNHDA and CDR2 SQIVND (reference sequence). Trimming stripped 3 bases from V and 12 bases from J, with 18 bases between. The CDR3 DNA follows: TGTGCCAGTAGTATCGATCGGGACTCTAAAGAACCCCTCCACTTT. Residues: CASSIDRDSKEPLHF. Based on the CDR3 plus reference TRBV19 and TRBJ1-6, the full variable domain is DGGITQSPKYLFRKEGQNVTLSCEQNLNHDAMYWYRQDPGQGLRLIYYSQIVNDFQKGDIAEGYSVSREKKESFPLTVTSAQKNPTAFYLCASSIDRDSKEPLHFGNGTRLTVT.

The rearrangement uses TRBV19 and TRBJ2-7; 10 bases are a match to TRBD2. V trimming: 4 bases; J trimming: 5 bases; junction bases outside the gene matches: 5. The germline V gene has CDR1 LNHDA and CDR2 SQIVND (reference sequence). The CDR3 consists of 14 residues. The CDR3 sequence is CASSRTSGDHEQYF. The DNA for the CDR3 is TGTGCCAGTAGTAGAACTAGCGGGGACCACGAGCAGTACTTC.

The chain couples TRBV11-3 to TRBJ2-4; D gene unclear. The germline CDR1 and CDR2 sequences are SGHNT and YENEEA. Between the trimmed V and J ends, which lost 4 bases and 9 bases, there was a span of 13 bases. This CDR3 is 13 amino acids long. The CDR3 region has the DNA TGTGCCAGCAGCTCCGTTACCGGAACCATTCAGTACTTC. Translation gives CASSSVTGTIQYF.

The rearrangement uses TRBV28 and TRBJ1-6; D gene uncertain. There are 14 residues in the CDR3. V lost 8 bases to trimming and J lost 14 bases, with 22 bases between them. CDR1 is MDHEN and CDR2 is SYDVKM in the germline V gene. The CDR3 nucleotides read TGTGCCAGCGGCTGGCCCAGAGAAATAGTTACCCTCCACTTT. Translating it yields CASGWPREIVTLHF.

The gene calls are TRBV9 and TRBJ2-6, with D hard to call. Germline CDR1 SGDLS, CDR2 YYNGEE. Trimming took 4 bases from V and 4 from J, leaving 9 bases between them. CDR3 size: 14 residues. The DNA of the CDR3 is TGTGCCAGCAGCTCACCCCCCGGGGCCAACGTCCTGACTTTC. Amino acid sequence: CASSSPPGANVLTF. The whole variable domain, remainder taken from reference TRBV9 and TRBJ2-6, is DSGVTQTPKHLITATGQRVTLRCSPRSGDLSVYWYQQSLDQGLQFLIQYYNGEERAKGNILERFSAQQFPDLHSELNLSSLELGDSALYFCASSSPPGANVLTFGAGSRLTVL.

This chain joins TRBV14 and TRBJ1-6; possible D gene TRBD1, 6 bases. Deletions cut 6 bases from V and 9 bases from J, with 15 bases between. The CDR3 consists of 14 residues. The germline V gene has CDR1 SGHDN and CDR2 FVKESK. DNA for the CDR3: TGTGCCAGCAGGTCCGGGCAGGGGAGTTCACCCCTCCACTTT. As protein: CASRSGQGSSPLHF.

The gene calls are TRBV7-2 and TRBJ2-7; TRBD2 might be the D (6 bases). The CDR3 length is 15 residues. The V gene's germline CDR1 is SGHTA and CDR2 FQGNSA. V lost 3 bases and J lost 5, with 17 bases in between. The CDR3 DNA sequence: TGTGCCAGCAGCTTTTCTGTTACTAGCAAAAACGAGCAGTACTTC. Residues: CASSFSVTSKNEQYF.

The rearrangement links TRBV7-9 to TRBJ2-1; the D gene is possibly TRBD2 (5 bases). CDR1 SEHNR and CDR2 FQNEAQ come from the germline V gene (reference sequence). V was trimmed by 0 bases and J by 4 bases, leaving 7 bases between them. This CDR3 has 14 residues. CDR3 in DNA: TGTGCCAGCAGCTTAGCCGGGGATTACAATGAGCAGTTCTTC. Translation: CASSLAGDYNEQFF.

V is TRBV7-9 and J is TRBJ1-2; possible D gene TRBD1, 6 bases. Per the germline V gene, CDR1 is SEHNR and CDR2 is FQNEAQ (reference sequence). The V and J ends lost 1 base and 2 bases respectively, with 11 bases between them. This CDR3 spans 15 amino acids. The CDR3 nucleotides are TGTGCCAGCAGCTTAGTGCGACAGGCCAACTATGGCTACACCTTC. Protein product: CASSLVRQANYGYTF.

This chain joins TRBV28 and TRBJ1-4; D is undetermined. The V gene's germline CDR1 is MDHEN and CDR2 SYDVKM. The CDR3 length is 14 residues. V dropped 6 bases and J dropped 4 bases, with 12 bases sitting between them. Written as DNA, the CDR3 is TGTGCCAGCAGCTCTACATCGTTTAATGAAAAACTGTTTTTT. It yields the protein CASSSTSFNEKLFF.

The chain has TRBV2 and TRBJ2-7; tentatively, D is TRBD1 (5 bases). V dropped 1 base and J dropped 3 bases, with 19 bases sitting between them. In germline, CDR1 is SNHLY, CDR2 FYNNEI. There are 17 residues in the CDR3. This CDR3 is CASSEGAGFGLDYEQYF. The DNA of the CDR3 is TGTGCCAGCAGTGAAGGCGCAGGGTTCGGATTAGACTACGAGCAGTACTTC.

The rearrangement links TRBV11-2 to TRBJ2-1; no clear D. With 5 bases removed from V and 5 bases from J, the gap between germline ends came to 7 bases. The germline CDR1 and CDR2 sequences are SGHAT and FQNNGV. The length of the CDR3 is 12 residues. CDR3 in DNA: TGTGCCAGCAGCCTGAGTAACAATGAGCAGTTCTTC. Its translation: CASSLSNNEQFF.

This rearrangement joins TRBV7-2 to TRBJ1-3, with 7 nucleotides matching TRBD1. Looked up from germline, CDR1 is SGHTA and CDR2 is FQGNSA. Unmatched junction bases numbered 1, after V lost 5 bases and J lost 0 bases. The CDR3 has 14 amino acids. The CDR3 nucleotides are TGTGCCAGCAGCCGGGACAGCTCTGGAAACACCATATATTTT. The encoded protein is CASSRDSSGNTIYF.

The chain recombines TRBV15 with TRBJ1-5, with D possibly matching TRBD1 (5 bases). CDR3 length: 15 residues. Trimming cost V 7 bases and J 4 bases, with 17 bases left between them. The germline V gene has CDR1 LNHNV and CDR2 YYDKDF (reference sequence). The chain's CDR3 is CATNRWEQDNQPQHF. The CDR3, as DNA: TGTGCCACCAACAGGTGGGAACAGGATAATCAGCCCCAGCATTTT.

The V call is TRBV9, the J call TRBJ2-7; tentative D call: TRBD1 (5 bases). CDR3 size: 15 residues. From germline, CDR1 is SGDLS and CDR2 YYNGEE. V gave up 0 bases and J gave up 3 bases, with 13 bases separating them. The chain's CDR3 is CASSVATGAYYEQYF. The CDR3 nucleotides read TGTGCCAGCAGCGTAGCAACAGGAGCCTACTACGAGCAGTACTTC.

J is TRBJ2-3 and V is TRBV7-3; D is unclear. The CDR3 contains 15 residues. Looked up from germline, CDR1 is SGHTA and CDR2 is FQGTGA. The germline V and J ends were trimmed by 6 bases and 0 bases, with 13 bases remaining between them. The CDR3: CASRRDGASTDTQYF. Here the CDR3 DNA reads TGTGCCAGCAGACGTGACGGTGCTAGCACAGATACGCAGTATTTT.

V and J are TRBV19 and TRBJ2-1, with 9 bases identical to TRBD1. The CDR3 is 16 amino acids. Germline V gene lookup returns CDR1 LNHDA and CDR2 SQIVND (reference sequence). With V trimmed by 3 bases and J by 7 bases, 10 bases remained unmatched. The CDR3 is CASSIPVTGGGNEQFF. Here the CDR3 DNA reads TGTGCCAGTAGTATCCCCGTGACAGGGGGAGGGAATGAGCAGTTCTTC.

About this clone itself: Sequence at one end of the junction differs from germline and may be a read error. This sequence joins TRBV30 and TRBJ2-7, with TRBD1 matching 7 bases. This CDR3 comprises 13 residues. Germline CDR1 reads GTSNPN; CDR2 reads SVGIG (reference sequence). This CDR3 reads CAWSVQMRGQLLF. The CDR3 DNA reads TGTGCCTGGAGTGTACAAATGAGGGGACAGCTTCTTTTC.